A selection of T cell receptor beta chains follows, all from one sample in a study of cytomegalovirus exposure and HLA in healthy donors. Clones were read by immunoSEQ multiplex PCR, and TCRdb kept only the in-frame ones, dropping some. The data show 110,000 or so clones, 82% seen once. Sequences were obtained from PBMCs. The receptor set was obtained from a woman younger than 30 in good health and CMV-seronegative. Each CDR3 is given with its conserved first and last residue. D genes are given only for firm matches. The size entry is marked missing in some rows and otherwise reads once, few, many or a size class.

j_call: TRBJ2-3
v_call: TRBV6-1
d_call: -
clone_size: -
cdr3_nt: TGTGCCAGCAGTGATGAGGACAGAAGGGATACGCAGTATTTT
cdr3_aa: CASSDEDRRDTQYF

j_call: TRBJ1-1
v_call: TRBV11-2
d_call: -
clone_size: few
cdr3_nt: TGTGCCAGCAGCTTAGCAGGGACTTTGAACACTGAAGCTTTCTTT
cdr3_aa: CASSLAGTLNTEAFF

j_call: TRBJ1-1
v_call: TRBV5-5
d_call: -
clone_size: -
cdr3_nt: TGTGCCAGCAGCCTTCTCCAGGGGTTGAACACTGAAGCTTTCTTT
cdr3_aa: CASSLLQGLNTEAFF

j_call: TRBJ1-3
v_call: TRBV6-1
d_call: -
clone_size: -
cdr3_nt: TGTGCCAGCAGTGCTATGACAGGCGCGGGAAACACCATATATTTT
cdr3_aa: CASSAMTGAGNTIYF

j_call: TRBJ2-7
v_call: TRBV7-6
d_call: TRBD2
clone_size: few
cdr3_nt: TGTGCCAGCAGCACGACTAGCGGAGTCTCCTACGAGCAGTACTTC
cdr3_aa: CASSTTSGVSYEQYF

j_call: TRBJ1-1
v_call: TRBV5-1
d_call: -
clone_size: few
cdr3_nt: TGCGCCAGCACCCGAACGGGAGGGATGAACACTGAAGCTTTCTTT
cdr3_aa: CASTRTGGMNTEAFF

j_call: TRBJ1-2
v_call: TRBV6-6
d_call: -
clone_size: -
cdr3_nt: TGTGCCAGCAGTTACTCGAGAGGGAACTATGGCTACACCTTC
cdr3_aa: CASSYSRGNYGYTF

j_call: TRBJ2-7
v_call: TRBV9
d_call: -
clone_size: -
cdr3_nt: TGTGCCAGCAGCGTAGGGGCAGGGCCCTACGAGCAGTACTTC
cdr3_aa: CASSVGAGPYEQYF

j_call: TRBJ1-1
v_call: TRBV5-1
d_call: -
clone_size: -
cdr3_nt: TGCGCCAGCAGGGCGACAGGTATAAACACTGAAGCTTTCTTT
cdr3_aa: CASRATGINTEAFF

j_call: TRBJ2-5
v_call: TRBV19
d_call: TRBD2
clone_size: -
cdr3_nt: TGTGCCAGTTCCGGGTTGGCCACGGGGGGAGAGACCCAGTACTTC
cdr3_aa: CASSGLATGGETQYF

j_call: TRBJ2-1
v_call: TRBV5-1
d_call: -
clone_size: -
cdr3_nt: TGCGCCAGCAGCGGGGACACCAGCTACAATGAGCAGTTCTTC
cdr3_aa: CASSGDTSYNEQFF

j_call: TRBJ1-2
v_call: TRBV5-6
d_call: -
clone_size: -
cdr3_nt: TGTGCCAGCAGCTTGCGTACACACCTTTATGGCTACACCTTC
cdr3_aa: CASSLRTHLYGYTF

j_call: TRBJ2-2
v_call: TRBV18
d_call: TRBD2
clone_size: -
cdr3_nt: TGTGCCAGCTCACCAAGACTAGCGGGACCCAACACCGGGGAGCTGTTTTTT
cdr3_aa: CASSPRLAGPNTGELFF

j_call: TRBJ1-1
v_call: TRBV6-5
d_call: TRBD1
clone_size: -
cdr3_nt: TGTGCCAGCAGTTACCTGGACAGGGGGAGTTATGAAGCTTTCTTT
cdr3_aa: CASSYLDRGSYEAFF

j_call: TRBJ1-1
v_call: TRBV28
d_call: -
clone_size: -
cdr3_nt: TGTGCCAGCAGTTTATGGGGCTCAGGGTCCACTGAAGCTTTCTTT
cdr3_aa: CASSLWGSGSTEAFF

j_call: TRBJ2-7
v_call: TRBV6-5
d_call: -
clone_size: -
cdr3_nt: TGTGCCAGCAGTGGATTAGCGGCCCTATCCTACGAGCAGTACTTC
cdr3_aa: CASSGLAALSYEQYF

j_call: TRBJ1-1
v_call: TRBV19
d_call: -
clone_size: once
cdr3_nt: TGTGCCAGTATCGACAGGTTAAGCACTGAAGCTTTCTTT
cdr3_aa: CASIDRLSTEAFF

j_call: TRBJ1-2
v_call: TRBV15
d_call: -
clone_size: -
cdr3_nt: TGTGCCACCAGTACCGGGTACTATGGCTACACCTTC
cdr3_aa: CATSTGYYGYTF

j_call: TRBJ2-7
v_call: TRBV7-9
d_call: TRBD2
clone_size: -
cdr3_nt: TGTGCCAGCAGCTTAATAGGGCGGGGGAGCTCCTACGAGCAGTACTTC
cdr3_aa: CASSLIGRGSSYEQYF

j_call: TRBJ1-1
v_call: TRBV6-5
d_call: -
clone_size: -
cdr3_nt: TGTGCCAGCAGTTCTATCGTGAACACTGAAGCTTTCTTT
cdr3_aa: CASSSIVNTEAFF

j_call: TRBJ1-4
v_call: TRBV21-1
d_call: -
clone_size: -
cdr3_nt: TGTGCCAGCACCAGAGACAGAAATGAAAAACTGTTTTTT
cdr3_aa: CASTRDRNEKLFF

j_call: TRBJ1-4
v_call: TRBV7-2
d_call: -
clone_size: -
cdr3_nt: TGTGCCAGCAGCCACAGGAGTGGGGGGGGAGAAAAACTGTTTTTT
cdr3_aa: CASSHRSGGGEKLFF

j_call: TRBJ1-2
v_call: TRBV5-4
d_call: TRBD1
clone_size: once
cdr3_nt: TGTGCCAGCAGCGACCGGGACAGACAGAAGTATAGCTACACCTTC
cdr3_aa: CASSDRDRQKYSYTF

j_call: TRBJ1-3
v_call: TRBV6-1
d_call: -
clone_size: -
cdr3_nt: TGTGCCAGCAGTCCCTGGCGGGTCTCTGGAAACACCATATATTTT
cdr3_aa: CASSPWRVSGNTIYF

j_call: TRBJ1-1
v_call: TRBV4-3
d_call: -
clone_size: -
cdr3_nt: TGCGCCAGCAGCCAAGAAGAGGGCCCGAACACTGAAGCTTTCTTT
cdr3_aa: CASSQEEGPNTEAFF

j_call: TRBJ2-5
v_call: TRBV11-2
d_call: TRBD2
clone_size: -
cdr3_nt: TGTGCCAGCAGGGTACTAGCGGGGGAAGAGACCCAGTACTTC
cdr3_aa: CASRVLAGEETQYF

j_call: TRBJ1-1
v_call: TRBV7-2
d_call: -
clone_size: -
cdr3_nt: TGTGCCAGCAGCTTAGTCTGGTCGGGGACTGAAGCTTTCTTT
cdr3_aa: CASSLVWSGTEAFF

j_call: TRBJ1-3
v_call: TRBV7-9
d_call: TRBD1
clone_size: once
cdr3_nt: TGTGCCAGCAGCCACAGGGGGATCTCTGGAAACACCATATATTTT
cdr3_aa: CASSHRGISGNTIYF

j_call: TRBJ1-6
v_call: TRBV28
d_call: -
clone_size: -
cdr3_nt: TGTGCCGCACCCGAGAGCTCCTATAATTCACCCCTCCACTTT
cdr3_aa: CAAPESSYNSPLHF

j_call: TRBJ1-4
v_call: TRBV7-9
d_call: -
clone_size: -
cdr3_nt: TGTGCCAGCAGCTACAGATCAACTAATGAAAAACTGTTTTTT
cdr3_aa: CASSYRSTNEKLFF

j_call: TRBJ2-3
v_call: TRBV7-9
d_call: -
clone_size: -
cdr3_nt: TGTGCCAGCAGCTCGATATACAACACAGATACGCAGTATTTT
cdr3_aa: CASSSIYNTDTQYF

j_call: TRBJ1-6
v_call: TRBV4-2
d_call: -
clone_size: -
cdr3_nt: TGTGCCAGCAGCCAAGATCAAACAGTCTGGTCGACCCTCCACTTT
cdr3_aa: CASSQDQTVWSTLHF

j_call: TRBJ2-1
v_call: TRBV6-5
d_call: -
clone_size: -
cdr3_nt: TGTGCCAGCAGTTACCAAGGACACGGCCTAGATCAGTTCTTC
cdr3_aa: CASSYQGHGLDQFF

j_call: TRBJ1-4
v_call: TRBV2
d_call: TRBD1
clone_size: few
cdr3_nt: TGTGCCAGCAGGGCCGGGACAGGGAGCGAAAAACTGTTTTTT
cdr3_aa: CASRAGTGSEKLFF

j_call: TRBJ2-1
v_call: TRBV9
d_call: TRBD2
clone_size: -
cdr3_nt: TGTGCCAGCAGCCCGCGGGGAGCGGGAGTAACTATTGAGCAGTTCTTC
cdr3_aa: CASSPRGAGVTIEQFF

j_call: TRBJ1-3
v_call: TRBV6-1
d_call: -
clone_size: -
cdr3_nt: TGTGCCAGCAGTGAAGGGGGAGCCACCATATATTTT
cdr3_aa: CASSEGGATIYF

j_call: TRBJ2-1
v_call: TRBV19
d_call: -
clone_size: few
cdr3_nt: TGTGCCAGTAGTATAGGTACCCGTAGCTACAATGAGCAGTTCTTC
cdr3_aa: CASSIGTRSYNEQFF

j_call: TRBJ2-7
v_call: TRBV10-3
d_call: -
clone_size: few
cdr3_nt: TGTGCCATCAGTGAGTCTAAGAACAGACCCTACGATGAGCAGTACTTC
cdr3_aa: CAISESKNRPYDEQYF

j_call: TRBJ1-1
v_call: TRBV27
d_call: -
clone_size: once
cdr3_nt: TGTGCCAGCAGTTTTCGGCAGACTTTAAACACTGAAGCTTTCTTT
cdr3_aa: CASSFRQTLNTEAFF

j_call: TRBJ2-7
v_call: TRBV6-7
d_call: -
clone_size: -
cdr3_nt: TGTGCCAGCAGTTACCAGAACAGGGAGTCGGCCTACGAGCAGTACTTC
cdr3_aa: CASSYQNRESAYEQYF

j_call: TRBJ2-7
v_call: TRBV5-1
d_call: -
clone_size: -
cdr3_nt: TGCGCCAGCAGCGAACCCGGGCGGGGCGAGCAGTACTTC
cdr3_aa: CASSEPGRGEQYF

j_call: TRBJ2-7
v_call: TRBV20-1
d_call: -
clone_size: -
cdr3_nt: TGCAGTGCTAGCAGGGGCTACGAGCAGTACTTC
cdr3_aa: CSASRGYEQYF

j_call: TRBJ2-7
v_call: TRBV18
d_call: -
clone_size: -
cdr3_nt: TGTGCCAGCTCACCAGGTAGAGGCGGTGGGAGCTCCTACGAGCAGTACTTC
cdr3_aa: CASSPGRGGGSSYEQYF

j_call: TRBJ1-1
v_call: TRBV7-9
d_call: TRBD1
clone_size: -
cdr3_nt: TGTGCCAGCAGCTTAGTCCAGGGGGTGAACACTGAAGCTTTCTTT
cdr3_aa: CASSLVQGVNTEAFF

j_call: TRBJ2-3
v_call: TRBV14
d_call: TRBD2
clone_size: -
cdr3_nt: TGTGCCAGCAGCCAAGGACTAGCGGGGGGGCCGATGGATACGCAGTATTTT
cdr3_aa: CASSQGLAGGPMDTQYF

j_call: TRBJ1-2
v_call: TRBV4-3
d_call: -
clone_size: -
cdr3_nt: TGCGCCAGCAGCCAAGAAACGGACACCAACTATGGCTACACCTTC
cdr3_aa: CASSQETDTNYGYTF

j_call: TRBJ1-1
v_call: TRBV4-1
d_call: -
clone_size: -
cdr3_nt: TGCGCCAGCAGCCAAGTTAATGGAGAAACTGAAGCTTTCTTT
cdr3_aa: CASSQVNGETEAFF

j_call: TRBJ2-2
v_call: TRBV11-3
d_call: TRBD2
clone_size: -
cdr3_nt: TGTGCCAGCAGCCCGGGGGGGAGGAACACCGGGGAGCTGTTTTTT
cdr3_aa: CASSPGGRNTGELFF

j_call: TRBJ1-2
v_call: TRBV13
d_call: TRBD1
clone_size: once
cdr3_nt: TGTGCCAGCAGCTTGCCTCGGGGACAGGGGAGTTGGGAAGCTAACTATGGCTACACCTTC
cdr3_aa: CASSLPRGQGSWEANYGYTF

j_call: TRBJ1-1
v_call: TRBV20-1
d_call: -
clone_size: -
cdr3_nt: TGCAGCATCACAGGGTACACTGAAGCTTTCTTT
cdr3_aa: CSITGYTEAFF

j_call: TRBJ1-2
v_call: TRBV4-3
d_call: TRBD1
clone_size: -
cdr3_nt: TGCGCCAGCAGCCAAGCCGGGACAGGGAAAGGGCCTTATGGCTACACCTTC
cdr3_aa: CASSQAGTGKGPYGYTF

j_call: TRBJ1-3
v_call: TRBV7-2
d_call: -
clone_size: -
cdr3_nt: TGTGCCAGCAGCTGGAGCCACACCATATATTTT
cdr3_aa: CASSWSHTIYF

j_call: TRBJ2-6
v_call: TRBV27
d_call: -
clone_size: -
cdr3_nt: TGTGCCAGCAGTTTAATCTCTGGGGCCAACGGCCTGACTTTC
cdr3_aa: CASSLISGANGLTF

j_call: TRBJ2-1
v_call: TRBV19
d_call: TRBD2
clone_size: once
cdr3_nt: TGTGCCAGTAGTATTGCTAGCGGGAGAAGCTCCTACAATGAGCAGTTCTTC
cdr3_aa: CASSIASGRSSYNEQFF